This T cell receptor (beta chain) was obtained from a study of shared clonotypes between healthy human individuals (dated by TCRdb to the early 2020s). Regarding the study in general: The cohort comprised two women and a few men aged 18 to 49 years. Blood TCR repertoires of five healthy adults were deeply sequenced to estimate repertoire size and the extent of clonotype sharing between individuals. For each donor, three plates each were used for CD4 naive and CD4 memory, two plates were used for CD8 naive, and one plate was used for CD8 memory. To increase sequencing depth and limit assay-specific biases, different laboratories used diverse techniques to prepare libraries and sequence TCR repertoires. Between about 0.8 and 9 billion PBMCs per donor were obtained by leukapheresis. Results and caveats for the whole study, not just this receptor: Pairwise subsampling led to the expectation that sequencing depth would affect the degree of clonotype sharing among donors. Around 5% of naive CD4, around 3.5% of naive CD8, 2.3% of memory CD4, and 0.4% of memory CD8 clonotypes were shared across four donors. The small number of donors limited the genetic and exposure-history diversity represented. Only blood was sampled, and tissue TCR repertoires likely differ from those in blood. Compared with non-shared clonotypes, the clonotypes found in all four sorted-subset donors had higher generation probabilities. Naive subsets generally had larger estimated clonotype richness than memory subsets. Rarefaction of sorted-subset datasets indicated incomplete sequencing despite the large sequencing depth.

TCR CDR3 regions were amplified from genomic DNA by multiplex PCR using the deep immunoSEQ assay. For each cell subset, the extracted genomic DNA was distributed evenly across all wells of several immunoSEQ 96-well plates, and each plate served as one replicate. For sorted subsets, each replicate PCR was loaded with 200 to 250 ng genomic DNA, equivalent to 25,000 to 35,000 T cell genomes. Purified libraries were quantified with a Qubit 3.0 fluorometer, sized on a Bioanalyzer 2100, and re-quantified with the KAPA Library Quantification kit. A separate single-read 150-cycle Illumina NextSeq 550 flow cell was used to sequence each immunoSEQ 96-well plate. Per the original workflow: Because only junctional sequences without quality scores were contained in the immunoSEQ output, filtering matching that applied to full-length reads could not be performed. To assign V/J genes and CDR3, sequences were annotated using PyIR, a Python wrapper for IgBLAST v1.9, with IMGT germline references. Reads were filtered out if the reads had weak V/J assignments (E-value above 1e-6), no CDR3, stop codons, out-of-frame junctions, or ambiguous translated residues. V3J clonotypes were defined by identical inferred V gene, J gene, and CDR3 amino acid sequence. The percentage overlap between two repertoires was calculated by dividing the number of shared unique clonotypes by the size of the smaller repertoire. Richness of each repertoire was evaluated using RTK rarefaction, the Chao1 estimator, and Recon v2.1 estimates of unobserved clonotypes. Generation probabilities were computed with OLGA for all TCRbeta clonotypes obtained by the gDNA method from several donors. Here the immuneACCESS table is served through TCRdb, limited to in-frame sequences with V and J called. Missing clones are a known gap in these copies; in checked studies unresolved V genes cover under half, and the rest lacks a known reason. From that table come the V and J calls and clone size; the DNA was used to work out D and trimming. The sample records about 680,000 clones, roughly nine tenths of which are singletons. The ten most abundant clones make up 24% of the sample.

With respect to this clone: Its specific antigen is unknown. It has no much larger one-base neighbor in the sample; base qualities were not kept. Other DNA sequences in this sample translate to the same CDR3.

Counted from cysteine to phenylalanine, this CDR3 has 12 amino acids. The entry retains the CDR3 DNA only, 36 bases that are in frame from base 1. CDR1 and CDR2, looked up from the germline V gene (reference sequence), are SEHNR and FQNEAQ. The trim is 3 bases for V and 5 bases for J, with a gap of 7 bases between the germline ends. For the CD8 naive samples, CD45RO-negative cells were positively selected for CCR7, yielding a CD45RA+CCR7+ population from which TemRA cells were excluded. Donors were healthy HIV-negative adults with no recently reported acute infections or vaccinations. Every donor was a Caucasian adult living in Nashville, Tennessee, USA. Blood was collected by leukapheresis, and PBMCs were isolated by Ficoll-Histopaque density gradient centrifugation and then cryopreserved in liquid nitrogen vapor phase. Purity and quantity of every magnetically sorted T cell population were checked by analytical flow cytometry. Each sorted fraction had its genomic DNA isolated and then quantified by UV absorbance on a Nanodrop 2000c.

The clonotype comes from a man between 25 and 39 years old in good health. The chain links TRBV7-9 with TRBJ2-5, with no confidently assigned D gene. Sequences were obtained from naive CD8+ T cells sorted from blood. Reading the label with the study, this specimen's cell subset or site is: CD45RA+CCR7+. Here the CDR3 is given as CASSFVGETQYF. The nucleotide sequence is given as TGTGCCAGCAGCTTCGTAGGGGAGACCCAGTACTTC.